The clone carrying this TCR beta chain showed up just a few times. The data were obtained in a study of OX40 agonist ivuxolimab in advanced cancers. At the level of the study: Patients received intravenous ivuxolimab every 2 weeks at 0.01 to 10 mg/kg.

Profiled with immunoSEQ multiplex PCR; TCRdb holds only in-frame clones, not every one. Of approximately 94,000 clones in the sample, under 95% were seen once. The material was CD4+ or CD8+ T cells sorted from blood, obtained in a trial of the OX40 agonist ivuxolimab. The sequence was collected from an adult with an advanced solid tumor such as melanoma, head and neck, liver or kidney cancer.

The DNA for the CDR3 is TGTGCCAGCAGCCTCATTGCAACTAATGAAAAACTGTTTTTT. This codes for CASSLIATNEKLFF. This chain links TRBV5-4 with TRBJ1-4; no clear D gene. CDR1 is SGHNT and CDR2 is YYREEE in the germline V gene (reference sequence). The CDR3 is 14 residues long. The ends were cut back, 4 bases at V and 0 bases at J, with 7 bases in the middle.